One and the same sample provided the 9 T cell receptor beta chains below, sequenced in a study of persistence of HIV-infected CD4 T cells. This nonspecific control used anti-CD3/anti-CD28 bead stimulation of CD4+ T cells. Responding CD4+ T cells were sorted by upregulation of both CD40 ligand and CD69. The antigens these receptors bind are not known. This was the immunoSEQ version 4 assay in survey mode. Sequencing was performed with immunoSEQ multiplex PCR; in TCRdb, only in-frame clones are kept and a portion is missing. The data show roughly 41,000 clones, 87% seen once. The sample was CD4+ T cells sorted from PBMCs after 18-hour stimulation, taken from a patient who received antiretroviral therapy. The receptor set was obtained from an adult man with HIV who was CMV-seropositive.

The chain uses TRBV7-9 and TRBJ1-4; 8 nucleotides match TRBD1. Per germline, CDR1 SEHNR and CDR2 FQNEAQ (reference sequence). The CDR3 has 15 residues. V gave up 5 bases and J gave up 7 bases; unmatched junction bases: 9. The CDR3 spells CASSMRTGGAEKLFF. CDR3 bases: TGTGCCAGCAGCATGAGAACAGGGGGGGCTGAAAAACTGTTTTTT. The full variable domain, its missing parts supplied by reference TRBV7-9 and TRBJ1-4, is DTGVSQNPRHKITKRGQNVTFRCDPISEHNRLYWYRQTLGQGPEFLTYFQNEAQLEKSRLLSDRFSAERPKGSFSTLEIQRTEQGDSAMYLCASSMRTGGAEKLFFGSGTQLSVL.

About this clone itself: This sample also contains other DNA sequences that code for the same CDR3. V gene TRBV7-2 combines with J gene TRBJ2-3, with a tentative D call TRBD2 (5 bases). CDR3 length: 14 residues. Germline-derived CDR1 and CDR2 are SGHTA and FQGNSA. V lost 0 bases, J lost 3 bases, and 7 bases lay in between. CDR3 DNA: TGTGCCAGCAGCTTAGCGGGGAGAACAGATACGCAGTATTTT. Translation gives CASSLAGRTDTQYF.

This chain uses TRBV5-1 with TRBJ1-6; tentatively, D is TRBD1 (6 bases). The CDR3 contains 17 residues. From germline, CDR1 is SGHRS and CDR2 YFSETQ. V was clipped by 0 bases and J by 9 bases, with 19 bases between them. In DNA, the CDR3 is TGCGCCAGCAGCTTGGGGTTTCGGGGGGCTATGCCTTCACCCCTCCACTTT. Translation: CASSLGFRGAMPSPLHF.

This sequence joins TRBV5-1 and TRBJ1-1, with no clear D. The CDR3 is 16 amino acids. From germline, CDR1 is SGHRS and CDR2 YFSETQ. Trimming took 0 bases from V and 5 from J, leaving 17 bases between them. The DNA of the CDR3 is TGCGCCAGCAGCTTGGGTACAGAGACCTTAGGGACTGAAGCTTTCTTT. Amino acids: CASSLGTETLGTEAFF.

The chain is built from TRBV6-5 and TRBJ1-4; no reliable D call. Germline CDR1 and CDR2: MNHEY and SVGAGI. Trimming pared 5 bases from V and 4 bases from J, leaving 11 bases between. This CDR3 contains 14 residues. CDR3 in DNA: TGTGCCAGCAGTACGACGGGGATTAATGAAAAACTGTTTTTT. It is translated as CASSTTGINEKLFF.

The chain's CDR3 is CASSYYFSTGTGPIEQYF. CDR3 sequence (DNA): TGTGCCAGCAGTTACTATTTCAGCACCGGGACAGGCCCCATCGAGCAGTACTTC. The rearrangement joins TRBV6-2 or TRBV6-3 to TRBJ2-7; TRBD1 matches at 8 bases. The junction had 17 bases not matched to a gene; V was cut back by 1 base and J by 6 bases. The CDR3 contains 18 residues. Germline V lookup: CDR1 MNHEY, CDR2 SVGEGT.

This chain joins TRBV18 and TRBJ2-7, with 7 positions matching TRBD2. J lost 5 bases, V lost 0 bases, and 4 bases had no gene match. Germline values: CDR1 KGHSH, CDR2 LQKENI. The length of the CDR3 is 14 residues. The CDR3 sequence is CASSPPTSTHEQYF. The CDR3, as DNA: TGTGCCAGCTCACCACCGACTAGCACTCACGAGCAGTACTTC.

This clone was recorded a few times. The V call is TRBV2, the J call TRBJ1-5; no clear D. Germline V gene sequence: CDR1 SNHLY, CDR2 FYNNEI. CDR3 length equals 13 residues. The V and J ends lost 5 bases and 4 bases respectively, with 9 bases between them. In nucleotides, the CDR3 is TGTGCCAGCAGTTCGAGAGAGAATCAGCCCCAGCATTTT. Translation gives CASSSRENQPQHF.

For this clone: An end of the junction differs from the germline gene, which may be a read error. J is TRBJ1-6 and V is TRBV7-2; D remains ambiguous. Germline CDR1 and CDR2: SGHTA and FQGNSA. The CDR3 covers 14 residues. The CDR3 region is CASTLTANNSPLHF. The DNA of the CDR3 is TGTGCCAGCACCTTAACGGCGAATAATTCACCCCTCCACTTT.